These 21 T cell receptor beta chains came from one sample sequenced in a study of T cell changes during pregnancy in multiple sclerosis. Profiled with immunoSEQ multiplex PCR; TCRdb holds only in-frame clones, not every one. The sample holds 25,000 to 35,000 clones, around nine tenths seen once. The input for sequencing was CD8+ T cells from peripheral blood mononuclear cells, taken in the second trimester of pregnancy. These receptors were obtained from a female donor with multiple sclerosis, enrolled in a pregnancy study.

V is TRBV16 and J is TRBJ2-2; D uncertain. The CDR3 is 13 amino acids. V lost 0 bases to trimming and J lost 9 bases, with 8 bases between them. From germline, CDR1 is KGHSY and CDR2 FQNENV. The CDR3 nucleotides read TGTGCCAGCAGCCAATCTTACAGCAGGGAGCTGTTTTTT. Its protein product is CASSQSYSRELFF.

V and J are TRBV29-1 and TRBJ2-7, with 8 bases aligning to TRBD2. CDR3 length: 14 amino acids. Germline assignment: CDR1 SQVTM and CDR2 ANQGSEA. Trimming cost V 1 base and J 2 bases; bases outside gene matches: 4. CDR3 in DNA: TGCAGCGTTGAAGGCGGGGGGAAAACCTACGAGCAGTACTTC. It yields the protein CSVEGGGKTYEQYF.

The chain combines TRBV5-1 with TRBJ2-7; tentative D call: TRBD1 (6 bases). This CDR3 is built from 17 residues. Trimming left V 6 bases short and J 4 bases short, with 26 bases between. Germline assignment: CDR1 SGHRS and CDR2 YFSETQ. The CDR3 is CASTPLKLPGQIYEQYF. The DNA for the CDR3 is TGCGCCAGCACCCCATTGAAGCTCCCGGGACAAATATACGAGCAGTACTTC. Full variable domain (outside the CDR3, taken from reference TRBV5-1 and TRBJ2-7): KAGVTQTPRYLIKTRGQQVTLSCSPISGHRSVSWYQQTPGQGLQFLFEYFSETQRNKGNFPGRFSGRQFSNSRSEMNVSTLELGDSALYLCASTPLKLPGQIYEQYFGPGTRLTVT.

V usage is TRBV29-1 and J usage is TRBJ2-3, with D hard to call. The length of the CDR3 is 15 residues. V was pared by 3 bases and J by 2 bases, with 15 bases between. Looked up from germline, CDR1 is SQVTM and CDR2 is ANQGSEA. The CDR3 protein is CSVDTHDIHTDTQYF. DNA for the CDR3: TGCAGCGTTGACACGCACGACATTCACACAGATACGCAGTATTTT.

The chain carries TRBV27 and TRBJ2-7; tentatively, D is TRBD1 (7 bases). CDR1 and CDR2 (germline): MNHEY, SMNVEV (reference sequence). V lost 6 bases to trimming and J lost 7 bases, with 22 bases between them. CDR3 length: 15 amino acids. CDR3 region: CASSSPSRGENEQYF. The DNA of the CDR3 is TGTGCCAGCAGCTCACCTAGCAGGGGGGAGAATGAGCAGTACTTC.

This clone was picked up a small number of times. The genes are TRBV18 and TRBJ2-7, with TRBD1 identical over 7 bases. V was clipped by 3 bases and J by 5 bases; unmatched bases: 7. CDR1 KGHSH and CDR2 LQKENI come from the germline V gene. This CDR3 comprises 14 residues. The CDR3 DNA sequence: TGTGCCAGCTCACCTCGAGACAGGGAGAACGAGCAGTACTTC. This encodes CASSPRDRENEQYF.

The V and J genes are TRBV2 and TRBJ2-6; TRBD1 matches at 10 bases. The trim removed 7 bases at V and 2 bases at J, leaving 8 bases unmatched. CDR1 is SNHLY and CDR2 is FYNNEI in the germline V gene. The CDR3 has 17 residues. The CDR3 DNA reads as TGTGCCAGCAAACAGTTCGGGACAGGGGCTGGGGCCAACGTCCTGACTTTC. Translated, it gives CASKQFGTGAGANVLTF.

The CDR3 nucleotides read TGTGCCAGCAGCTCCAGCGAGAATAGGAATGAGCAGTTCTTC. Translation: CASSSSENRNEQFF. The rearrangement joins TRBV5-4 to TRBJ2-1; no definite D call. V was clipped by 3 bases and J by 7 bases, with 14 bases between them. This CDR3 has 14 residues. Germline assignment: CDR1 SGHNT and CDR2 YYREEE (reference sequence).

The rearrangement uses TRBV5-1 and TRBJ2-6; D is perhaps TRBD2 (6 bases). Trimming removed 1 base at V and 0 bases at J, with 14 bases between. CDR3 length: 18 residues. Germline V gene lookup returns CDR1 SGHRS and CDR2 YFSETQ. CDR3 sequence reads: CASSLYSGAPSGANVLTF. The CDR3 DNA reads TGCGCCAGCAGCTTGTATTCGGGAGCACCCTCTGGGGCCAACGTCCTGACTTTC.

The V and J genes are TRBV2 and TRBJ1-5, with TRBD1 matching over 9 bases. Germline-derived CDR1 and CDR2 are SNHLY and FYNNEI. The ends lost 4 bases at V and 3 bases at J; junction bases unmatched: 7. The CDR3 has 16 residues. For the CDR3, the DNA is TGTGCCAGCAGTGGCCTGGGACAGGGTTACAATCAGCCCCAGCATTTT. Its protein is CASSGLGQGYNQPQHF.

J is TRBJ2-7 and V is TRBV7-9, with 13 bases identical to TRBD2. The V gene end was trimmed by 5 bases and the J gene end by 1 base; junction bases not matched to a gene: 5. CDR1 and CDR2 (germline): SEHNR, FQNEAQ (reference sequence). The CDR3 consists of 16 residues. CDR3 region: CASSPWTSGRSYEQYF. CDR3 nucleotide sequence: TGTGCCAGCAGCCCATGGACTAGCGGGAGATCCTACGAGCAGTACTTC.

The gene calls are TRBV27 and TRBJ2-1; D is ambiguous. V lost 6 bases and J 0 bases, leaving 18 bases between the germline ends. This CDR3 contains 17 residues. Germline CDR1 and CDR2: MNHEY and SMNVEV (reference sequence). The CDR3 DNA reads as TGTGCCAGCAGCCTAAACTACGGCGGAAGCTCCTACAATGAGCAGTTCTTC. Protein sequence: CASSLNYGGSSYNEQFF.

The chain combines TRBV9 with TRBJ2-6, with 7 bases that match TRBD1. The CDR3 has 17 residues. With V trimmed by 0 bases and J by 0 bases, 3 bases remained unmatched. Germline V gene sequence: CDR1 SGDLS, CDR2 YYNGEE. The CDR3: CASSVAGGHSGANVLTF. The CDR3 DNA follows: TGTGCCAGCAGCGTAGCAGGGGGACACTCTGGGGCCAACGTCCTGACTTTC.

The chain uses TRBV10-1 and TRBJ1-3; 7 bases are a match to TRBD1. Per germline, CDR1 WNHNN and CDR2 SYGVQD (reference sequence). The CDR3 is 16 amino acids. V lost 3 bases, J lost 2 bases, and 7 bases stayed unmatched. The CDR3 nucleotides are TGCGCCAGCAGTGACCGGACAGGTGGGACTGGAAACACCATATATTTT. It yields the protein CASSDRTGGTGNTIYF.

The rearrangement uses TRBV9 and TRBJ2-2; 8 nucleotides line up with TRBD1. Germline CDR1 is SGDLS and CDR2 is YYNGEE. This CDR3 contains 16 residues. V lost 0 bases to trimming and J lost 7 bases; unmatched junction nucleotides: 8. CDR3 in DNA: TGTGCCAGCAGCGTAGGAGGGAGACAGGGGAGCGGGGAGCTGTTTTTT. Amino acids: CASSVGGRQGSGELFF.

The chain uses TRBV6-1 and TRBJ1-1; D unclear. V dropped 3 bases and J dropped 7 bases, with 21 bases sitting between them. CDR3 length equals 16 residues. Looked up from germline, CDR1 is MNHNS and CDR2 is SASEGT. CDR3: CASSDFPAGRGYEAFF. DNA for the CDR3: TGTGCCAGCAGTGACTTTCCAGCGGGGAGAGGATATGAAGCTTTCTTT.

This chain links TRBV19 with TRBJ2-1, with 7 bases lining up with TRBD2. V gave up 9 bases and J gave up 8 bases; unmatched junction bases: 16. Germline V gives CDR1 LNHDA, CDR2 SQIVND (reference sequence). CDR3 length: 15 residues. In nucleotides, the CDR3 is TGTGCCAGCGCTTGCTGGGCGGGAGTGTGCGATGAGCAGTTCTTC. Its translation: CASACWAGVCDEQFF.

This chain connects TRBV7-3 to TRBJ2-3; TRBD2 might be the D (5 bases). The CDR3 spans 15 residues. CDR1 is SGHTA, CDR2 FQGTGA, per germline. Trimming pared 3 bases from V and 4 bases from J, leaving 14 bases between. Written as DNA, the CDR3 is TGTGCCAGCAGCTTGAACACCCGAGGGTCAGATACGCAGTATTTT. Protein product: CASSLNTRGSDTQYF. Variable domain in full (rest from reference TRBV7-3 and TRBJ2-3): GAGVSQTPSNKVTEKGKYVELRCDPISGHTALYWYRQSLGQGPEFLIYFQGTGAADDSGLPNDRFFAVRPEGSVSTLKIQRTERGDSAVYLCASSLNTRGSDTQYFGPGTRLTVL.

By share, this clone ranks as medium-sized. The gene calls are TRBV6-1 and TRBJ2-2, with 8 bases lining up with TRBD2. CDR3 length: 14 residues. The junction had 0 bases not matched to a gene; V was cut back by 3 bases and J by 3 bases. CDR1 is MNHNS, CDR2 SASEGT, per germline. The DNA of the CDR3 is TGTGCCAGCAGTGAGGGACTAGACACCGGGGAGCTGTTTTTT. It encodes CASSEGLDTGELFF.

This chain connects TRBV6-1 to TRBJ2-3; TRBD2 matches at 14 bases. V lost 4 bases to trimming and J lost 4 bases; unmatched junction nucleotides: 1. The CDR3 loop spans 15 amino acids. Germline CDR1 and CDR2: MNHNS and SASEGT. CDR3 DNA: TGTGCCAGCAGTGGACTAGCGGGAGGGCCAGATACGCAGTATTTT. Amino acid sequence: CASSGLAGGPDTQYF.

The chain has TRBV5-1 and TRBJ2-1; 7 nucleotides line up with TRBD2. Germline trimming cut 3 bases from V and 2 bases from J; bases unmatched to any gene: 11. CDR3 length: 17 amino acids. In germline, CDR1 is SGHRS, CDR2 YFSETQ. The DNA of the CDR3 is TGCGCCAGCAGCTGGGGGGTAGCGGGCCCACCCTACAATGAGCAGTTCTTC. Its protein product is CASSWGVAGPPYNEQFF.